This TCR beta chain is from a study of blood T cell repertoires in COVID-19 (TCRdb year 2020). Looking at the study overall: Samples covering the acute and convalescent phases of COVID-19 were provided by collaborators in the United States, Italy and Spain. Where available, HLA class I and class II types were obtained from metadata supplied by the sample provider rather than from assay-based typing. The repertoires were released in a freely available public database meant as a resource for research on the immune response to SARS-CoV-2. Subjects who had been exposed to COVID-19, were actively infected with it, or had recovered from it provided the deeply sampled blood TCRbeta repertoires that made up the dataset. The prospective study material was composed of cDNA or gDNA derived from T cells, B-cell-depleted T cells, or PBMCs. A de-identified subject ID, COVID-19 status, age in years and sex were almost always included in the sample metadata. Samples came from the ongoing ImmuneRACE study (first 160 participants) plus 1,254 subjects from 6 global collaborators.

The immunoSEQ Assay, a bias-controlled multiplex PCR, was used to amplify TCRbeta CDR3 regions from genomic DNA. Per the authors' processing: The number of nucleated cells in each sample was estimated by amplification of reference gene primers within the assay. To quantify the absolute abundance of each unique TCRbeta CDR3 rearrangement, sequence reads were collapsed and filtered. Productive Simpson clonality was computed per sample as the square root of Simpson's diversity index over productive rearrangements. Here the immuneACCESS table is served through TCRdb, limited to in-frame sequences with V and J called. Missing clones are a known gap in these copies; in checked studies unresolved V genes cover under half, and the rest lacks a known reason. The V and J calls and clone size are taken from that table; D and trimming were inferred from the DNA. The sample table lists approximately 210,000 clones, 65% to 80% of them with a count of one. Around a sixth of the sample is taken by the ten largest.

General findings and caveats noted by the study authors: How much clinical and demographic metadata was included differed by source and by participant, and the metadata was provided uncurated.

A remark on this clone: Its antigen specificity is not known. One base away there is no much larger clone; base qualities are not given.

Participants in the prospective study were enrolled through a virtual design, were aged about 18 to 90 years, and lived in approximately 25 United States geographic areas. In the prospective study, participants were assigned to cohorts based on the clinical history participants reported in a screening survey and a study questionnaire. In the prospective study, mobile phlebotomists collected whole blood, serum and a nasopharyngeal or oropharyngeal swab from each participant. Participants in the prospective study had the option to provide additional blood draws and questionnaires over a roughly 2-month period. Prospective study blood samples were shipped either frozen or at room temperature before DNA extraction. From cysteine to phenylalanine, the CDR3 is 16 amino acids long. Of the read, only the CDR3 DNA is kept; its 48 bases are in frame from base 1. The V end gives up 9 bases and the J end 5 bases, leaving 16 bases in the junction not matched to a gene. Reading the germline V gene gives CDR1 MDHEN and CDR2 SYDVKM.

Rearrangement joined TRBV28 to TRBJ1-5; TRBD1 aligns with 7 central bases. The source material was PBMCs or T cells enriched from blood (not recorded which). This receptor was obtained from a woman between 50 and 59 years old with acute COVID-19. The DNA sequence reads TGTGCCAGTCTAAAATCCCGGGACAGAGCTTATCAGCCCCAGCATTTT. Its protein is CASLKSRDRAYQPQHF. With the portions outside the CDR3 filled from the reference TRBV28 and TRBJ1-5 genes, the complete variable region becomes DVKVTQSSRYLVKRTGEKVFLECVQDMDHENMFWYRQDPGLGLRLIYFSYDVKMKEKGDIPEGYSVSREKKERFSLILESASTNQTSMYLCASLKSRDRAYQPQHFGDGTRLSIL.